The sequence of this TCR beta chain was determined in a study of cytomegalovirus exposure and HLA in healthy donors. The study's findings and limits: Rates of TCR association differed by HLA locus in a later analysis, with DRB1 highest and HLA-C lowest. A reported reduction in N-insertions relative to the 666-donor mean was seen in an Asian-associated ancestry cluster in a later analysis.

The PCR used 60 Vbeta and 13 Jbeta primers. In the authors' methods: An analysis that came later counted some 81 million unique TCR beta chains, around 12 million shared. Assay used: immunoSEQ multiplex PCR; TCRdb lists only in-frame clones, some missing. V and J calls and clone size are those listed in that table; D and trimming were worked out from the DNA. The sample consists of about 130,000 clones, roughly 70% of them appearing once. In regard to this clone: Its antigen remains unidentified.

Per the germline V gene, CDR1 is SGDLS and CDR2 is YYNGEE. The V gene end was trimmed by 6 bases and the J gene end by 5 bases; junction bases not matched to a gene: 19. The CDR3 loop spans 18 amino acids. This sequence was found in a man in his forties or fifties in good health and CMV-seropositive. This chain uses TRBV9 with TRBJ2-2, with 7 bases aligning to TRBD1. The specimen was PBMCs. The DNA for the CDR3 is TGTGCCAGCACCCGGTCCCTGCAGGGGGTAGGTGGGACCGGGGAGCTGTTTTTT. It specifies CASTRSLQGVGGTGELFF.